This record concerns one T cell receptor beta chain sequence. The antigen is not known. This sample was included in a study of cytomegalovirus exposure and HLA in healthy donors. The PCR had 60 Vbeta and 13 Jbeta primers. Sequenced by immunoSEQ multiplex PCR; TCRdb stores in-frame clones only, minus some. The table includes tens of thousands of clones, around 82% detected once. From germline, CDR1 is ENHRY and CDR2 SYGVKD. Trimming cost V 6 bases and J 0 bases; bases outside gene matches: 7. The CDR3 spans 16 residues. Study outcomes and limitations: Researchers reported in a later analysis that a missense DCLRE1C variant was tied to TCR beta V- and J-gene trimming.

The receptor was isolated from a male donor in good health and CMV-seronegative. The source material was PBMCs. This rearrangement joins TRBV10-3 to TRBJ2-2; 7 nucleotides match TRBD1. As DNA, the CDR3 is TGTGCCATCAGGGCAGGGGGAACGGCGAACACCGGGGAGCTGTTTTTT. Translated, it gives CAIRAGGTANTGELFF.